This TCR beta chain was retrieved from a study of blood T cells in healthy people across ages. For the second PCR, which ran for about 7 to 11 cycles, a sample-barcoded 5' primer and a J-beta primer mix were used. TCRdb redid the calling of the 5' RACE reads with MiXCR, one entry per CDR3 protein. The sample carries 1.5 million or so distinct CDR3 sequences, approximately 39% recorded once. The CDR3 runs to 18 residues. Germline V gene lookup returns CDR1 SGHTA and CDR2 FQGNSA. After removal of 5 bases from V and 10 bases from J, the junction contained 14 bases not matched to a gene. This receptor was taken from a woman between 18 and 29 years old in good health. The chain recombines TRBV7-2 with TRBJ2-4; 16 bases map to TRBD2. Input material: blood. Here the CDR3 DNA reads TGTGCCAGCAGCACATTACCGGGACTAGCGGGAGGGGGTTCAATTCAGTACTTC. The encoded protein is CASSTLPGLAGGGSIQYF.